This TCR beta chain was recovered during a study of blood T cell repertoires in COVID-19. Across the study: Both acute and convalescent COVID-19 samples were obtained from the United States, Italy and Spain. In each case, the material was cDNA or gDNA derived from T cells, B-cell-depleted T cells, or PBMCs.

V shed 1 base, J shed 3 bases, and the junction held 6 bases outside the gene matches. Germline lookup yields CDR1 LGHDT and CDR2 YNNKEL (reference sequence). The CDR3 consists of 17 residues. The authors' processing: Estimated nucleated cell counts came from reference gene primer amplification. The table came from immunoSEQ multiplex PCR; TCRdb's copy has only in-frame clones and leaves some out. Clone size and V and J calls were adopted from that table, with D and trimming inferred from the DNA. The sample holds approximately 100,000 clones; more than 65% are singletons and the top ten take roughly 7.7%.

Sample: peripheral blood. This sequence joins TRBV3-1 (or the pseudogene TRBV3-2) and TRBJ1-3; 10 nucleotides match TRBD1. The source is a woman aged 80 or older with active or convalescent COVID-19. The CDR3 sequence: CASSQALTGGYGNTIYF. The DNA of the CDR3 is TGTGCCAGCAGCCAAGCCTTGACAGGGGGCTATGGAAACACCATATATTTT.